Listed below are T cell receptor beta chains from one sample, sequenced in a study of T cell responses to AZD1222 COVID-19 vaccine. The table came from immunoSEQ multiplex PCR; TCRdb's copy has only in-frame clones and leaves some out. This repertoire shows more than 250,000 clones, more than 80% found once; its top ten account for less than 0.6%. This material consisted of peripheral blood, taken on day 0 of AZD1222 vaccination. Receptors were obtained from an adult in good health. Each CDR3 is given with its conserved first and last residue. The D gene is left open where the match is weak.

V gene	J gene	D gene	CDR3 protein
TRBV10-2	TRBJ1-1	TRBD1	CASSETDRGQAFF
TRBV19	TRBJ1-5	TRBD1	CASSPRGRNQPQHF
TRBV18	TRBJ2-7	TRBD2	CASSPPTSGAYYEQYF
TRBV18	TRBJ2-3	NA	CASSPNRVSPYTDTQYF
TRBV7-9	TRBJ2-1	TRBD2	CASSFLAGGPNEQFF
TRBV18	TRBJ2-2	TRBD1	CASSPPTGGISTGELFF
TRBV19	TRBJ2-7	NA	CASSETADPYEQYF
TRBV19	TRBJ2-3	TRBD2	CASSRALGGFTDTQYF
TRBV15	TRBJ2-3	TRBD1	CATSRQPGQDYDTQYF
TRBV5-4	TRBJ1-5	NA	CASSLPNQPQHF
TRBV28	TRBJ2-2	TRBD1	CASSPPTGRGHYGELFF
TRBV2	TRBJ1-6	TRBD1	CASSLTGRSGSPLHF
TRBV6-5	TRBJ2-2	TRBD1	CASSTGGATGELFF
TRBV28	TRBJ2-2	TRBD2	CASSTLAGGPYRGELFF